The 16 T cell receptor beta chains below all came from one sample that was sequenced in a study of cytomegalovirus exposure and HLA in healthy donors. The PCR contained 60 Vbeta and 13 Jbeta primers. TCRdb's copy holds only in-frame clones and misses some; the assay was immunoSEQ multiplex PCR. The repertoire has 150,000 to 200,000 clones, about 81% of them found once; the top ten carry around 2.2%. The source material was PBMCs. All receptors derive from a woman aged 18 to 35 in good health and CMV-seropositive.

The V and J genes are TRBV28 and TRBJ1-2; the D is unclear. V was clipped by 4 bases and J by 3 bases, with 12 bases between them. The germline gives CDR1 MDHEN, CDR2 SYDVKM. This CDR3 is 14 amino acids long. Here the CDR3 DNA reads TGTGCCAGCAGTTACCTAGACGGATACTATGGCTACACCTTC. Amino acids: CASSYLDGYYGYTF.

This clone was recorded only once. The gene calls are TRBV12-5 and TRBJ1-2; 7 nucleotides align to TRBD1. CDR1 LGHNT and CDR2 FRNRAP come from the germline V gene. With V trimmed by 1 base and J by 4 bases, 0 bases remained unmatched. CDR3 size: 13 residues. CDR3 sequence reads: CASGLGQGYGYTF. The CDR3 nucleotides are TGTGCTAGTGGTTTGGGACAGGGCTATGGCTACACCTTC.

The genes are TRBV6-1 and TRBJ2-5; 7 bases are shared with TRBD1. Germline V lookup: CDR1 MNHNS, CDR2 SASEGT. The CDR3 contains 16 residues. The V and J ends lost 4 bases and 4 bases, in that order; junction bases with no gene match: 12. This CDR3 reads CASSAPGQPSRETQYF. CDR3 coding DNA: TGTGCCAGCAGTGCACCGGGACAGCCCTCCCGAGAGACCCAGTACTTC.

CDR3 in DNA: TGTGCCAGCAGCTCCAACCGGGAGAACGGCTATGGCTACACCTTC. Protein: CASSSNRENGYGYTF. The chain is built from TRBV7-9 and TRBJ1-2; D is unresolved. CDR3 length: 15 amino acids. V was shortened by 4 bases and J by 4 bases, with 16 bases between the two germline ends. Per the germline V gene, CDR1 is SEHNR and CDR2 is FQNEAQ (reference sequence). Complete variable domain (other parts from reference TRBV7-9 and TRBJ1-2): DTGVSQNPRHKITKRGQNVTFRCDPISEHNRLYWYRQTLGQGPEFLTYFQNEAQLEKSRLLSDRFSAERPKGSFSTLEIQRTEQGDSAMYLCASSSNRENGYGYTFGSGTRLTVV.

CDR3: CASWRTPTGRHSQYF. In nucleotides, the CDR3 is TGTGCCAGTTGGCGGACCCCGACAGGGAGGCACAGTCAGTACTTC. The genes are TRBV6-5 and TRBJ2-4; D might be TRBD1 (7 bases). The CDR3 covers 15 residues. Germline V lookup: CDR1 MNHEY, CDR2 SVGAGI. The V and J ends lost 9 bases and 12 bases respectively, with 27 bases between them.

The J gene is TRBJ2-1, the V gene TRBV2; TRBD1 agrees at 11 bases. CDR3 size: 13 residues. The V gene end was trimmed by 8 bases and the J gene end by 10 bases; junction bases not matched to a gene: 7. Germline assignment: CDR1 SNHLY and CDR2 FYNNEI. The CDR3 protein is CASQGQGAGEQFF. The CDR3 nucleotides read TGTGCCAGCCAAGGACAGGGGGCAGGCGAGCAGTTCTTC.

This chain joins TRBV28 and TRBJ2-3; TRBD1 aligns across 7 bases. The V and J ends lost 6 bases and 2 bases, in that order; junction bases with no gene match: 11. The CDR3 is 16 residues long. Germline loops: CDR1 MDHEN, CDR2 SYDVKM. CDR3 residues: CASRQGSGYDTDTQYF. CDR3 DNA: TGTGCCAGCAGACAGGGGTCGGGGTACGACACAGATACGCAGTATTTT.

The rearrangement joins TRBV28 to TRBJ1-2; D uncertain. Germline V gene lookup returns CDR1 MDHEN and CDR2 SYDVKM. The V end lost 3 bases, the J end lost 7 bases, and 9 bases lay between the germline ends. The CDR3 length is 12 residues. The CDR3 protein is CASSLNRVGYTF. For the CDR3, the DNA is TGTGCCAGCAGTTTGAACCGGGTTGGCTACACCTTC.

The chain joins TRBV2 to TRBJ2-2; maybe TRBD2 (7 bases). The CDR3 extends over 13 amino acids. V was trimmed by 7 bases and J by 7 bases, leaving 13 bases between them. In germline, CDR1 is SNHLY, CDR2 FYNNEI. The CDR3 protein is CASMGGRIGELFF. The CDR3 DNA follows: TGTGCCAGCATGGGGGGGCGAATCGGGGAGCTGTTTTTT.

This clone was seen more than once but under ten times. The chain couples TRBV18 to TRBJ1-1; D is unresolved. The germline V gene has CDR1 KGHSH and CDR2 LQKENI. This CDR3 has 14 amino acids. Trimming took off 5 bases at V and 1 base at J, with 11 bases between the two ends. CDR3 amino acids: CASSVRHPNTEAFF. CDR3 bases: TGTGCCAGCTCAGTTCGACACCCGAACACTGAAGCTTTCTTT.

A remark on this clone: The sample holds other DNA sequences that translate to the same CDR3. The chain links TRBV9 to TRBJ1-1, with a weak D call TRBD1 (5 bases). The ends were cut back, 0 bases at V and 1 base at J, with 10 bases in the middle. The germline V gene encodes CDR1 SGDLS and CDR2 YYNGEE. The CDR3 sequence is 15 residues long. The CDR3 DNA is TGTGCCAGCAGCGTAGGAAGGGGAGGGAACACTGAAGCTTTCTTT. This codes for CASSVGRGGNTEAFF. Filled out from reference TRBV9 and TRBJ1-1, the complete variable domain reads DSGVTQTPKHLITATGQRVTLRCSPRSGDLSVYWYQQSLDQGLQFLIQYYNGEERAKGNILERFSAQQFPDLHSELNLSSLELGDSALYFCASSVGRGGNTEAFFGQGTRLTVV.

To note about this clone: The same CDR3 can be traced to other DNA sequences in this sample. Here the CDR3 DNA reads TGCAGTGCTAGCCGCGGGTACGAGCAGTACTTC. It codes for CSASRGYEQYF. The V and J genes are TRBV20-1 and TRBJ2-7, with D possibly matching TRBD2 (5 bases). Trimming removed 3 bases from V and 4 bases from J, with 7 bases in between. CDR1 DFQATT and CDR2 SNEGSKA come from the germline V gene (reference sequence). This CDR3 comprises 11 residues.

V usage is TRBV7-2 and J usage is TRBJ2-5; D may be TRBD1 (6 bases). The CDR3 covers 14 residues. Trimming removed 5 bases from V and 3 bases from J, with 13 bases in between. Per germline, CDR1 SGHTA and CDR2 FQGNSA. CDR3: CASSPGHRKETQYF. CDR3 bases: TGTGCCAGCAGCCCGGGACACAGAAAAGAGACCCAGTACTTC.

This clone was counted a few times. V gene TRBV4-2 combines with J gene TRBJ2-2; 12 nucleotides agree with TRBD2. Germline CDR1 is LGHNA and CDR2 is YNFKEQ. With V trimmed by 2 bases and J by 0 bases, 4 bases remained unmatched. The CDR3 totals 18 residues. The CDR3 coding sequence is TGTGCCAGCAGCCAAAACCTAGCGGGGGGGACGAACACCGGGGAGCTGTTTTTT. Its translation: CASSQNLAGGTNTGELFF.

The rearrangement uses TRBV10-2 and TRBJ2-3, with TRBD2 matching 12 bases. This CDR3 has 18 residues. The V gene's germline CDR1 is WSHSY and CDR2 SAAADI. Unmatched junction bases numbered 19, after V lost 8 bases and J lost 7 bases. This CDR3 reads CASCTGTSGSKGMYTQYF. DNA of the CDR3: TGCGCCAGCTGCACCGGGACTAGCGGGTCTAAGGGGATGTATACGCAGTATTTT.

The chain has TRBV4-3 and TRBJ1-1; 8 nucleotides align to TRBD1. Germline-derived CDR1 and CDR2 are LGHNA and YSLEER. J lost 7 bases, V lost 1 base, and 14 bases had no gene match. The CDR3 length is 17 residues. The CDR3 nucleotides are TGCGCCAGCAGCCAAGGCCCCAGGGGGCGCGTTTCGGTTGAAGCTTTCTTT. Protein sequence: CASSQGPRGRVSVEAFF.